This is a list of T cell receptor beta chains from one sample in a study of beta chain features in type 1 diabetes. Repertoires were generated with immunoSEQ multiplex PCR, while TCRdb's copy carries only in-frame clones and drops some. The profile shows about 150,000 clones, 9% to 9.5% of them singletons. The sequencing input was central memory CD4+ T cells from blood. All receptors come from a man between 18 and 35 years old in good health. Both conserved end residues are part of each CDR3. D genes are given only for firm matches. Expanded clones are given a class, and other clones once, few, many or no size at all.

. | TRBJ1-1 | TRBV6-6 | . | TGTGCCAGCAGTTCCCCAGGGACTTCGAACACTGAAGCTTTCTTT | CASSSPGTSNTEAFF
. | TRBJ2-5 | TRBV5-4 | TRBD1 | TGTGCCAGCAGTCGCGGGACAGGGGCTGTAGAGACCCAGTACTTC | CASSRGTGAVETQYF
few | TRBJ2-5 | TRBV2 | . | TGTGCCAGCAACCTCCGGGAAGTAGAGACCCAGTACTTC | CASNLREVETQYF
. | TRBJ1-3 | TRBV7-2 | . | TGTGCCAGCAGATCCGCCGGGGTGGCGGGAAACACCATATATTTT | CASRSAGVAGNTIYF
few | TRBJ1-3 | TRBV9 | . | TGTGCCAGCAGCGTAGGTCTGGACAGCTCTGGAAACACCATATATTTT | CASSVGLDSSGNTIYF
. | TRBJ2-6 | TRBV5-5 | . | TGTGCCAGCTATCAACGCGCATCGTTTGGGGCCAACGTCCTGACTTTC | CASYQRASFGANVLTF
few | TRBJ1-2 | TRBV11-2 | . | TGTGCCAGCAGCGTTGGGGCTGCTAACTATGGCTACACCTTC | CASSVGAANYGYTF
few | TRBJ1-2 | TRBV30 | . | TGTGCCTGGAGGGGCGGGGCCGCTAACTATGGCTACACCTTC | CAWRGGAANYGYTF
few | TRBJ1-1 | TRBV9 | TRBD1 | TGTGCCAGCAGCCTTCGGACAGGGAGAGGCGCTGAAGCTTTCTTT | CASSLRTGRGAEAFF
. | TRBJ1-2 | TRBV5-1 | . | TGCGCCAGCAGCTTGGAGGGGACTGGGAGGGACTATGGCTACACCTTC | CASSLEGTGRDYGYTF
. | TRBJ2-7 | TRBV6-1 | TRBD2 | TGTGCCAGCAGTGGATCCCGACTAAGCGGGGGGCCCTCCAACTACGAGCAGTACTTC | CASSGSRLSGGPSNYEQYF
. | TRBJ1-2 | TRBV18 | TRBD1 | TGTGCCAGCTCACCGCGGGACAGTAAAACTCACTATGGCTACACCTTC | CASSPRDSKTHYGYTF
. | TRBJ2-6 | TRBV11-2 | . | TGTGCCAGCAGCTTAGCCCGCGTCGGGGCCAACGTCCTGACTTTC | CASSLARVGANVLTF
. | TRBJ1-5 | TRBV2 | . | TGTGCCAGCAACCCTAGACAGGGCAATCAGCCCCAGCATTTT | CASNPRQGNQPQHF
. | TRBJ1-4 | TRBV7-2 | . | TGTGCCAGCAGCCCAGTCCGGGCAACTAATGAAAAACTGTTTTTT | CASSPVRATNEKLFF
few | TRBJ2-3 | TRBV29-1 | TRBD2 | TGCAGCGTTCTACTTACTAGCGATGGCACAGATACGCAGTATTTT | CSVLLTSDGTDTQYF
. | TRBJ1-6 | TRBV12-5 | . | TGTGCTAGTGCTTACAGCACAGTTTCACCCCTCCACTTT | CASAYSTVSPLHF
few | TRBJ2-3 | TRBV6-5 | TRBD1 | TGTGCCACCCGGGACAGATCCACAGATACGCAGTATTTT | CATRDRSTDTQYF
. | TRBJ1-6 | TRBV6-6 | . | TGTGCCAGCAGTTACTCAGGGGGTGATTCACCCCTCCACTTT | CASSYSGGDSPLHF
few | TRBJ2-4 | TRBV11-2 | . | TGTGCCAGCAGCTTAGTCGCGAACATTCAGTACTTC | CASSLVANIQYF
. | TRBJ1-2 | TRBV25-1 | . | TGTGCCAGCAGTGAACCCGGCAGGGGTAAAGGCTACACCTTC | CASSEPGRGKGYTF
. | TRBJ1-4 | TRBV6-5 | . | TGTGCCAGCAGCCAAAACATGGAAAAACTGTTTTTT | CASSQNMEKLFF
few | TRBJ2-7 | TRBV6-1 | . | TGTGCCAGCAGTGAAAGGGGGGGAACCTACGAGCAGTACTTC | CASSERGGTYEQYF
. | TRBJ2-6 | TRBV9 | . | TGTGCCAGCAGCCCAGGGGAGGGGGCTGGGGCCAACGTCCTGACTTTC | CASSPGEGAGANVLTF
. | TRBJ1-3 | TRBV6-5 | . | TGTGCCAGCTCGGGCTCTGGAAACACCATATATTTT | CASSGSGNTIYF
. | TRBJ2-5 | TRBV11-2 | TRBD1 | TGTGCCAGCAGCTTAAGGCCTCAGGGGGCGTTAGGGGAGACCCAGTACTTC | CASSLRPQGALGETQYF
. | TRBJ2-2 | TRBV5-5 | TRBD1 | TGTGCCAGCAGGCTCCGTTTTTCCTCAGGGGGCAACACCGGGGAGCTGTTTTTT | CASRLRFSSGGNTGELFF
. | TRBJ1-5 | TRBV7-2 | TRBD1 | TGTGCCAGCAGCCGCCCCCCAGGGGGGATCAATCAGCCCCAGCATTTT | CASSRPPGGINQPQHF
. | TRBJ2-1 | TRBV11-3 | TRBD2 | TGTGCCAGCAGCTTAGATTCCGCTAGCGGGGTATACAATGAGCAGTTCTTC | CASSLDSASGVYNEQFF
. | TRBJ1-3 | TRBV9 | . | TGTGCCAGCAACGAAGGGATCGGTGGGGCAAACACCATATATTTT | CASNEGIGGANTIYF
few | TRBJ2-7 | TRBV5-1 | TRBD1 | TGCGCCAGCAGCGCGGACCGGGACAGGGACTACTACGAGCAGTACTTC | CASSADRDRDYYEQYF
. | TRBJ2-2 | TRBV7-3 | TRBD2 | TGTGCCAGCAGCAAGACGAGCGGGACCACCGGGGAGCTGTTTTTT | CASSKTSGTTGELFF
many | TRBJ1-4 | TRBV5-6 | . | TGTGCCAGCAGCTTGGATGGGCGAAAACTGTTTTTT | CASSLDGRKLFF
many | TRBJ2-1 | TRBV30 | . | TGTGCCTGGAGTATCGGGGGGCTTGGGCATGAGCAGTTCTTC | CAWSIGGLGHEQFF
once | TRBJ2-5 | TRBV6-1 | . | TGTGCCAGCAATGATCACTCGGCACTTTCGGGGGAGACCCAGTACTTC | CASNDHSALSGETQYF
. | TRBJ1-2 | TRBV7-2 | TRBD1 | TGTGCCAGCACCTGGGACAGAATGAACTATGGCTATACCTTC | CASTWDRMNYGYTF
. | TRBJ1-4 | TRBV7-9 | . | TGTGCCAGCAGCTCTCCCGGTTGGGAAAAACTGTTTTTT | CASSSPGWEKLFF
few | TRBJ2-5 | TRBV7-8 | TRBD1 | TGTGCCAGCAGCGGGGGACAGGGGGCGCCGGTCCAAGAGACCCAGTACTTC | CASSGGQGAPVQETQYF
few | TRBJ1-4 | TRBV30 | TRBD1 | TGTGCCTGGAGCGCCTTACAGGGGAGAGGTGAAAAACTGTTTTTT | CAWSALQGRGEKLFF
. | TRBJ2-3 | TRBV11-2 | TRBD2 | TGTGCCAGCAGCTTCATTAGCGGGGTTAACACAGATACGCAGTATTTT | CASSFISGVNTDTQYF
. | TRBJ2-1 | TRBV7-2 | . | TGTGCCAGCAGCCCCTCCGCAAGTAGTGCCTTTTACAATGAGCAGTTCTTC | CASSPSASSAFYNEQFF
many | TRBJ2-7 | TRBV19 | TRBD1 | TGTGCCAGTAGTATATGGGACAGCCCCTACGAGCAGTACTTC | CASSIWDSPYEQYF
few | TRBJ2-7 | TRBV5-1 | TRBD2 | TGCGCCAGCAGCTTGACTAGCGGGGGGGCCATTTACGAGCAGTACTTC | CASSLTSGGAIYEQYF
. | TRBJ2-7 | TRBV28 | . | TGTGCCAGCAGGCTTCCGGGACTTACCTACGAGCAGTACTTC | CASRLPGLTYEQYF
many | TRBJ2-7 | TRBV10-3 | TRBD2 | TGTGCCATCAGTGAGTCGAGGACTAGCAGTCACGAGCAGTACTTC | CAISESRTSSHEQYF
few | TRBJ2-5 | TRBV28 | TRBD2 | TGTGCCAGCAGTAACTTGGGACTAGCGGGGGAAGAGACCCAGTACTTC | CASSNLGLAGEETQYF
. | TRBJ2-2 | TRBV11-2 | TRBD1 | TGTGCCAGCAGCTCTCAGACAGGGGCCACCGGGGAGCTGTTTTTT | CASSSQTGATGELFF
. | TRBJ2-1 | TRBV9 | TRBD2 | TGTGCCAGCAGCCCCCGGGCTAGCGGGGTGGGAAATGAGCAGTTCTTC | CASSPRASGVGNEQFF
. | TRBJ1-1 | TRBV10-2 | TRBD1 | TGCGCCGGGGGACAGGGTGTCGACACTGAAGCTTTCTTT | CAGGQGVDTEAFF
few | TRBJ1-1 | TRBV11-2 | . | TGTGCCAGCATCTACAAACAGAGTTTGAACACTGAAGCTTTCTTT | CASIYKQSLNTEAFF
. | TRBJ2-3 | TRBV6-5 | TRBD2 | TGTGCCAGCAAGGCGGGGGGGCATTCATCTGATACGCAGTATTTT | CASKAGGHSSDTQYF
. | TRBJ1-6 | TRBV7-2 | TRBD1 | TGTGCCAGCAGCCGTGGACAGGGCACTTCACCCCTCCACTTT | CASSRGQGTSPLHF
. | TRBJ1-2 | TRBV2 | TRBD1 | TGTGCCAGCAGTGTTTCAGGGGGCTATGGCTACACCTTC | CASSVSGGYGYTF